Following are 25 T cell receptor beta chains from one sample sequenced in a study of blood T cell repertoires in COVID-19. The repertoire was sequenced with immunoSEQ multiplex PCR; TCRdb's copy has only in-frame clones and lacks some. The table has around 480,000 clones, about 85% seen once. Specimen: PBMCs or T cells enriched from blood (not recorded which). These receptors originate from a woman under 30 who had recovered from COVID-19.

J is TRBJ1-5 and V is TRBV4-1; TRBD1 might be the D (5 bases). The CDR3 consists of 15 residues. Trimming took 0 bases from V and 7 from J, leaving 13 bases between them. The V gene's germline CDR1 is MGHRA and CDR2 YSYEKL. CDR3 nucleotide sequence: TGCGCCAGCAGCCAAGATTTCGGGGGGGGACAGCCCCAGCATTTT. This gives the protein CASSQDFGGGQPQHF.

The V gene is TRBV24-1, the J gene TRBJ1-3; 9 bases are a match to TRBD1. The germline CDR1 and CDR2 sequences are KGHDR and SFDVKD. Trimming took 8 bases from V and 6 from J; bases not matched to a gene: 10. This CDR3 has 15 residues. The CDR3 spells CATKLRDRVENTIYF. In DNA, the CDR3 is TGTGCCACCAAATTGCGGGACAGGGTGGAAAACACCATATATTTT.

V usage is TRBV15 and J usage is TRBJ1-4; 10 positions match TRBD1. Per germline, CDR1 LNHNV and CDR2 YYDKDF (reference sequence). V gave up 3 bases and J gave up 7 bases; unmatched junction bases: 8. The CDR3 loop spans 16 amino acids. The CDR3 bases are TGTGCCACCAGCAGCCCCGGGTGGGACAGGGGTGAAAAACTGTTTTTT. Its translation: CATSSPGWDRGEKLFF.

The genes are TRBV4-1 and TRBJ2-1; 9 nucleotides match TRBD1. The germline V gene encodes CDR1 MGHRA and CDR2 YSYEKL. V dropped 4 bases and J dropped 4; count of bases not matched to a gene: 5. This CDR3 region has 15 residues. This CDR3 reads CASSLTGTGYNEQFF. CDR3 DNA sequence: TGCGCCAGCAGCCTTACCGGGACAGGGTACAATGAGCAGTTCTTC.

V is TRBV28 and J is TRBJ1-5; D is ambiguous. V was trimmed by 4 bases and J by 5 bases, leaving 15 bases between them. Germline CDR1 is MDHEN and CDR2 is SYDVKM. The length of the CDR3 is 15 residues. Here the CDR3 reads CASSSPDAADQPQHF. CDR3 DNA: TGTGCCAGCAGTTCCCCCGACGCCGCGGATCAGCCCCAGCATTTT.

This chain uses TRBV7-9 with TRBJ2-7; 12 bases fit TRBD2. From germline, CDR1 is SEHNR and CDR2 FQNEAQ (reference sequence). This CDR3 comprises 16 residues. Trimming took 1 base from V and 2 from J; bases not matched to a gene: 3. CDR3 region: CASSLGGLAGTYEQYF. For the CDR3, the DNA is TGTGCCAGCAGCTTAGGAGGACTAGCGGGGACCTACGAGCAGTACTTC.

This chain uses TRBV5-1 with TRBJ2-7; D is undetermined. The V and J ends lost 0 bases and 2 bases respectively, with 6 bases between them. The CDR3 length is 13 residues. Germline lookup yields CDR1 SGHRS and CDR2 YFSETQ. The CDR3 loop reads CASSLARAYEQYF. Written as DNA, the CDR3 is TGCGCCAGCAGCTTGGCCCGCGCCTACGAGCAGTACTTC.

This sequence joins TRBV3-1 (or the pseudogene TRBV3-2) and TRBJ1-5; TRBD1 is a possible D gene (5 bases). Germline V gives CDR1 LGHDT, CDR2 YNNKEL (reference sequence). The CDR3 totals 14 residues. Trimming took off 5 bases at V and 11 bases at J, with 19 bases between the two ends. The CDR3 loop is CASSKSGSRSTQHF. The CDR3 DNA reads as TGTGCCAGCAGCAAGTCAGGGTCGAGGAGCACCCAGCATTTT.

For the CDR3, the DNA is TGTGCCAGCAGTATAGCGGGGAGGCTCTACAATGAGCAGTTCTTC. Its protein is CASSIAGRLYNEQFF. V usage is TRBV9 and J usage is TRBJ2-1, with 8 bases matching TRBD2. CDR1 and CDR2 (germline): SGDLS, YYNGEE. This CDR3 is 15 amino acids long. V was pared by 5 bases and J by 3 bases, with 7 bases of the junction left unmatched.

The CDR3 reads CASSWGVEEAFF. The CDR3 DNA sequence: TGTGCCAGCAGCTGGGGAGTGGAAGAAGCTTTCTTT. The rearrangement joins TRBV7-9 to TRBJ1-1; D not resolved. Trimming took off 4 bases at V and 8 bases at J, with 11 bases between the two ends. The CDR3 is made up of 12 amino acids. Germline V gives CDR1 SEHNR, CDR2 FQNEAQ (reference sequence).

A few counts support this clone. This chain joins TRBV19 and TRBJ2-3; possible D gene TRBD1, 5 bases. Looked up from germline, CDR1 is LNHDA and CDR2 is SQIVND (reference sequence). Trimming took off 6 bases at V and 6 bases at J, with 16 bases between the two ends. The CDR3 totals 14 residues. The CDR3 nucleotides read TGTGCCAGTAGCCGCCCGTTTCAGGGTGATACGCAGTATTTT. This gives the protein CASSRPFQGDTQYF.

This clone was seen repeatedly, ten times or more. The chain has TRBV19 and TRBJ2-2; 7 bases align to TRBD2. Trimming took 4 bases from V and 1 from J; bases not matched to a gene: 3. Germline CDR1 reads LNHDA; CDR2 reads SQIVND (reference sequence). CDR3 length: 15 residues. The CDR3 DNA is TGTGCCAGTAGTAAGCGGGACCTGAACACCGGGGAGCTGTTTTTT. This gives the protein CASSKRDLNTGELFF.

V and J are TRBV29-1 and TRBJ2-5; D may be TRBD1 (6 bases). CDR1 is SQVTM, CDR2 ANQGSEA, per germline. V lost 7 bases, J lost 4 bases, and 19 bases lay in between. The CDR3 runs to 14 residues. The CDR3 nucleotides are TGCAGCGCCGACACGCAGGGGTTGAGAGAGACCCAGTACTTC. This gives the protein CSADTQGLRETQYF.

This rearrangement joins TRBV27 to TRBJ1-2; possibly TRBD1 for D (6 bases). This CDR3 contains 15 residues. V lost 3 bases, J lost 4 bases, and 15 bases lay in between. Per the germline V gene, CDR1 is MNHEY and CDR2 is SMNVEV (reference sequence). CDR3 nucleotides: TGTGCCAGCAGTTTGCGAACAGGGAATTTCTATGGCTACACCTTC. Translation gives CASSLRTGNFYGYTF.

The chain joins TRBV11-2 to TRBJ1-1, with D maybe TRBD1 (6 bases). The CDR3 runs to 14 residues. V was trimmed by 1 base and J by 10 bases, leaving 16 bases between them. Per germline, CDR1 SGHAT and CDR2 FQNNGV. The CDR3 is CASSLVVGGRGAFF. DNA of the CDR3: TGTGCCAGCAGCTTAGTGGTTGGCGGCAGGGGAGCTTTCTTT.

This clone was found once. The chain is built from TRBV5-5 and TRBJ1-5; TRBD1 matches at 9 bases. The CDR3 consists of 15 residues. Germline CDR1 is SGHKS and CDR2 is YYEKEE (reference sequence). J gave up 3 bases and V 5 bases, and 6 bases lay outside the gene matches. As DNA, the CDR3 is TGTGCCAGCAGTCTCGGACAGGGGTTCAATCAGCCCCAGCATTTT. Protein: CASSLGQGFNQPQHF.

This sequence joins TRBV19 and TRBJ1-2, with 10 bases fitting TRBD1. Germline V gives CDR1 LNHDA, CDR2 SQIVND (reference sequence). CDR3 size: 13 residues. The junction had 3 bases not matched to a gene; V was cut back by 5 bases and J by 6 bases. The CDR3, as DNA: TGTGCCAGTAGTCCAGGACAGGGGGATGGCTACACCTTC. Its translation is CASSPGQGDGYTF.

The gene calls are TRBV27 and TRBJ2-5, with D possibly matching TRBD1 (5 bases). Per the germline V gene, CDR1 is MNHEY and CDR2 is SMNVEV (reference sequence). The V gene lost 4 bases and the J gene lost 5 bases, with 14 bases spanning the gap. This CDR3 comprises 14 residues. DNA for the CDR3: TGTGCCAGCAGTTCTTACCAGGGATCTGAGACCCAGTACTTC. This sequence encodes CASSSYQGSETQYF.

The rearrangement uses TRBV3-1 (or the pseudogene TRBV3-2) and TRBJ1-2, with 7 bases matching TRBD1. The CDR3 length is 16 residues. CDR1 is LGHDT, CDR2 YNNKEL, per germline (reference sequence). After removal of 4 bases from V and 7 bases from J, the junction contained 15 bases not matched to a gene. The CDR3 spells CASSLVPAGQGGGYTF. CDR3 DNA sequence: TGTGCCAGCAGCCTTGTACCCGCCGGGCAGGGGGGTGGCTACACCTTC.

The CDR3 bases are TGTGCCATCAAGGCTAGCGGGGAAGAGACCCAGTACTTC. Translating gives CAIKASGEETQYF. The gene calls are TRBV10-3 and TRBJ2-5; TRBD2 matches at 9 bases. The CDR3 has 13 amino acids. V was pared by 7 bases and J by 3 bases, with 3 bases of the junction left unmatched. Germline CDR1 ENHRY, CDR2 SYGVKD.

There are a few counts of this clone. This chain joins TRBV25-1 and TRBJ1-2; D remains ambiguous. Looked up from germline, CDR1 is MGHDK and CDR2 is SYGVNS. V was cut by 3 bases and J by 1 base, with 9 bases left in between. CDR3 length: 14 residues. The CDR3 here is CASSDYNLNYGYTF. CDR3 DNA: TGTGCCAGCAGTGATTATAATCTTAACTATGGCTACACCTTC.

This clone was recorded only once. CDR3 protein: CASSPGTAPFYEQYF. The CDR3 DNA follows: TGTGCCAGCTCACCAGGGACAGCTCCCTTCTACGAGCAGTACTTC. This chain connects TRBV18 to TRBJ2-7, with 7 positions matching TRBD1. J gave up 3 bases and V 2 bases, and 7 bases lay outside the gene matches. Germline loops: CDR1 KGHSH, CDR2 LQKENI. The CDR3 extends over 15 amino acids.

The genes are TRBV5-1 and TRBJ1-1; weak D call: TRBD1 (6 bases). The CDR3 is made up of 13 amino acids. Deletions cut 3 bases from V and 7 bases from J, with 13 bases between. CDR1 is SGHRS, CDR2 YFSETQ, per germline. The CDR3 is CASSSAGGYEAFF. The CDR3 coding sequence is TGCGCCAGCAGCTCGGCGGGGGGCTATGAAGCTTTCTTT.

The chain couples TRBV5-8 to TRBJ2-5, with 8 positions matching TRBD2. The V segment lost 4 bases and the J segment 4 bases; nucleotides outside the gene matches: 3. The CDR3 is 13 amino acids. The germline V gene encodes CDR1 SGHTS and CDR2 YDEGEE. Here the CDR3 DNA reads TGTGCCAGCAGCCGCGGGGGGTTAGAGACCCAGTACTTC. It codes for CASSRGGLETQYF.

This clone was found a few times. This CDR3 is CASSLSPNQPQHF. The CDR3 DNA reads as TGTGCCAGCAGCTTGTCCCCTAATCAGCCCCAGCATTTT. The chain has TRBV7-8 and TRBJ1-5; D gene unclear. From germline, CDR1 is SGHVS and CDR2 FQNEAQ. Trimming took off 3 bases at V and 4 bases at J, with 7 bases between the two ends. There are 13 residues in the CDR3.